The 20 T cell receptor beta chains below all came from one sample that was sequenced in a study of regulatory T cells in long-lasting Graves disease. Through Arm-PCR of CDR3 regions and iRepertoire HTBI primers, TCR beta libraries were built. TCRdb recomputed calls from the multiplex PCR reads with MiXCR, one row per CDR3 protein. The sample lists 400,000 to 550,000 distinct CDR3 sequences, around 17% occurring once. The time point: newly diagnosed GD, antithyroid drugs for less than 3 months. RNA extracted from PBMCs served as the sequencing template. In addition, the sample was reused for a study of T cells in Graves' hyperthyroidism and ophthalmopathy.

Source: peripheral blood mononuclear cells (PBMCs), taken at new diagnosis, from a patient treated with antithyroid drugs. Receptors were obtained from a woman between 25 and 40 years old with Graves disease.

This clonotype was observed many times. The J gene is TRBJ2-5, the V gene TRBV12-3 or TRBV12-4, with 8 bases aligning to TRBD1. V shed 6 bases and J 1 base; nucleotides not matched to a gene: 7. This CDR3 contains 15 residues. The CDR3 is CASRGTGYTQETQYF. CDR3 bases: TGTGCCAGCAGGGGGACAGGATACACCCAAGAGACCCAGTACTTC.

The rearrangement links TRBV29-1 to TRBJ2-2; D is unresolved. There are 14 residues in the CDR3. Germline loops: CDR1 SQVTM, CDR2 ANQGSEA. The V gene lost 5 bases and the J gene lost 0 bases, with 10 bases spanning the gap. The CDR3: CSVLGFANTGELFF. For the CDR3, the DNA is TGCAGCGTTTTGGGGTTCGCGAACACCGGGGAGCTGTTTTTT.

This clonotype has at least ten counts. J is TRBJ2-7 and V is TRBV20-1, with no clear D. The CDR3 is made up of 12 amino acids. Between the trimmed V and J ends, which lost 3 bases and 2 bases, there was a span of 8 bases. CDR1 and CDR2 (germline): DFQATT, SNEGSKA (reference sequence). Here the CDR3 reads CSASLGTYEQYF. The DNA of the CDR3 is TGCAGTGCTAGTTTGGGGACCTACGAGCAGTACTTC.

As for this clonotype: This sequence may be a read error, since a much larger clone differs from it by one base. The V and J genes are TRBV28 and TRBJ2-1; 8 nucleotides align to TRBD1. Germline V gene sequence: CDR1 MDHEN, CDR2 SYDVKM. The CDR3 runs 13 residues. V lost 4 bases and J lost 10; bases outside the gene matches: 6. The CDR3 bases are TGTGCCAGCAGTTGGCAGGGGGCCTACGAGCAGTTCTTC. It encodes CASSWQGAYEQFF.

This clonotype showed up just a few times. The chain joins TRBV7-2 to TRBJ2-2; D gene unclear. Trimming left V 0 bases short and J 4 bases short, with 12 bases between. Looked up from germline, CDR1 is SGHTA and CDR2 is FQGNSA. This CDR3 is built from 16 residues. CDR3 region: CASSLAGIGRTGELFF. As DNA, the CDR3 is TGTGCCAGCAGCTTAGCGGGGATAGGGCGCACCGGGGAGCTGTTTTTT.

CDR3 DNA: TGTGCCATCAGTGCCGGGACAGCGATTTATAGCAATCAGCCCCAGCATTTT. Residues: CAISAGTAIYSNQPQHF. The chain uses TRBV10-3 and TRBJ1-5; 7 positions agree with TRBD1. Trimming cost V 4 bases and J 0 bases; bases outside gene matches: 9. The CDR3 is made up of 17 amino acids. Germline V gene lookup returns CDR1 ENHRY and CDR2 SYGVKD.

This clonotype has ten or more counts. The V gene is TRBV7-9, the J gene TRBJ1-2; D is undetermined. V was shortened by 4 bases and J by 4 bases, with 16 bases between the two germline ends. Germline CDR1 and CDR2: SEHNR and FQNEAQ (reference sequence). This CDR3 is 15 amino acids long. CDR3 nucleotides: TGTGCCAGCAGCTACATCCCGGCTGTGGTCTATGGCTACACCTTC. Translating gives CASSYIPAVVYGYTF.

Comments on this clonotype: A read error may be the cause here, since a much bigger clone is one base away. The chain combines TRBV11-2 with TRBJ2-7; 7 positions match TRBD1. In germline, CDR1 is SGHAT, CDR2 FQNNGV. The CDR3 is made up of 15 amino acids. Trimming took 1 base from V and 4 from J; bases not matched to a gene: 7. The DNA of the CDR3 is TGTGCCAGCAGCTTAGTGGGACAGCTTCTTTACGAGCAGTACTTC. As protein: CASSLVGQLLYEQYF.

Comment on this clonotype: A much more abundant neighbour one base away suggests this may be a read error. The chain combines TRBV2 with TRBJ2-7, with D uncertain. V lost 4 bases, J lost 0 bases, and 13 bases lay in between. The CDR3 loop spans 15 amino acids. The germline V gene encodes CDR1 SNHLY and CDR2 FYNNEI. Written as DNA, the CDR3 is TGTGCCAGCAGTGGATCCGCCCCTAGCTCCTACGAGCAGTACTTC. This translates into CASSGSAPSSYEQYF.

Many counts were recorded for this clonotype. The CDR3 is CASSSPGGTNYEQYF. Written as DNA, the CDR3 is TGTGCCAGCAGCTCCCCGGGCGGGACCAACTACGAGCAGTACTTC. The chain carries TRBV11-1 and TRBJ2-7, with D possibly being TRBD2 (6 bases). The germline CDR1 and CDR2 sequences are SGHAT and FQDESV (reference sequence). V lost 4 bases, J lost 3 bases, and 16 bases lay in between. This CDR3 region has 15 residues.

This clonotype was counted at least ten times. The gene calls are TRBV11-2 and TRBJ2-1; 16 bases align to TRBD2. CDR3 length equals 16 residues. The germline V gene has CDR1 SGHAT and CDR2 FQNNGV. V was clipped by 4 bases and J by 10 bases; unmatched bases: 7. The CDR3 spells CASSSFGTSGRGEQFF. CDR3 sequence (DNA): TGTGCCAGCAGCTCGTTTGGGACTAGCGGGAGGGGGGAGCAGTTCTTC.

The chain is built from TRBV28 and TRBJ1-2; D is uncertain. V gave up 1 base and J gave up 8 bases, with 8 bases separating them. Germline V CDR1 and CDR2: MDHEN, SYDVKM. The CDR3 covers 12 residues. The CDR3 protein is CASSLSPHGYTF. The CDR3 DNA reads as TGTGCCAGCAGTTTATCCCCCCACGGCTACACCTTC.

The V and J genes are TRBV24-1 and TRBJ2-4; TRBD1 aligns across 9 bases. Germline loops: CDR1 KGHDR, CDR2 SFDVKD. The CDR3 consists of 15 residues. V trimming: 3 bases; J trimming: 6 bases; junction bases outside the gene matches: 5. CDR3 amino acids: CATSDPGTGLNIQYF. In DNA, the CDR3 is TGTGCCACCAGTGATCCCGGGACAGGGTTAAACATTCAGTACTTC.

This clonotype occurred a few times. The genes are TRBV6-1 and TRBJ1-1; D is unresolved. V lost 7 bases and J lost 3, with 15 bases in between. This CDR3 contains 14 residues. The germline V gene encodes CDR1 MNHNS and CDR2 SASEGT. The CDR3 DNA reads TGTGCCAGCAAGTCCTTGGTACGTGACACTGAAGCTTTCTTT. This encodes CASKSLVRDTEAFF.

This clonotype was seen many times. The chain joins TRBV20-1 to TRBJ2-7; D might be TRBD1 or TRBD2, each matching 5 bases. The CDR3 is 15 amino acids. V was cut by 5 bases and J by 0 bases, with 17 bases left in between. The germline CDR1 and CDR2 sequences are DFQATT and SNEGSKA (reference sequence). The CDR3 here is CSAYPGTGSSYEQYF. The CDR3 nucleotides are TGCAGTGCTTATCCCGGGACGGGGAGCTCCTACGAGCAGTACTTC.

This clonotype appeared many times. The chain links TRBV30 to TRBJ1-5, with D possibly TRBD1 on 5 matching bases. The CDR3 covers 18 residues. The germline CDR1 and CDR2 sequences are GTSNPN and SVGIG (reference sequence). Trimming stripped 0 bases from V and 0 bases from J, with 18 bases between. CDR3 in amino acids: CAWSVMGEEVYSNQPQHF. The DNA for the CDR3 is TGTGCCTGGAGTGTCATGGGGGAGGAGGTGTATAGCAATCAGCCCCAGCATTTT.

This clonotype turned up a few times. The DNA of the CDR3 is TGCGCCAGCAGCCCGGGGGGGCGTGAAAAACTGTTTTTT. Translating gives CASSPGGREKLFF. The chain carries TRBV5-1 and TRBJ1-4; tentative D call: TRBD1 (6 bases). The germline CDR1 and CDR2 sequences are SGHRS and YFSETQ. Trimming left V 4 bases short and J 7 bases short, with 11 bases between. This CDR3 region has 13 residues.

About this clonotype: One junction end does not reproduce the germline sequence, and a read error may be involved. The chain links TRBV10-3 to TRBJ2-4; 11 bases align to TRBD2. CDR1 is ENHRY and CDR2 is SYGVKD in the germline V gene. The CDR3 is made up of 18 amino acids. The CDR3 spells CAISGASGRNGAKNIRYF. For the CDR3, the DNA is TGTGCCATCAGTGGGGCTAGCGGGAGGAACGGAGCCAAAAACATTCGGTACTTC.

The table lists this clonotype with many counts. The chain couples TRBV12-3 or TRBV12-4 to TRBJ2-7; a possible D gene is TRBD2 (6 bases). V was cut by 6 bases and J by 1 base, with 13 bases left in between. This CDR3 is 14 amino acids long. CDR3 region: CASSSGSGSYEQYF. In DNA, the CDR3 is TGTGCCAGCAGCTCCGGTAGCGGTTCCTACGAGCAGTACTTC.

Only a few counts were recorded for this clonotype. This chain's CDR3 is CASSFTGQANYGYTF. CDR3 nucleotides: TGTGCCAGCAGCTTTACCGGCCAAGCTAACTATGGCTACACCTTC. V is TRBV7-9 and J is TRBJ1-2; D call uncertain. Germline loops: CDR1 SEHNR, CDR2 FQNEAQ (reference sequence). V dropped 3 bases and J dropped 0 bases, with 11 bases sitting between them. The CDR3 has 15 residues.